The text below deals with one T cell receptor (beta chain). Its target is not known. Per the germline V gene, CDR1 is SGHVS and CDR2 is FQNEAQ. CDR3 length equals 16 residues. V dropped 6 bases and J dropped 5; count of bases not matched to a gene: 11. The sample is drawn from a study of OX40 agonist ivuxolimab in advanced cancers. Looking at the study overall: The drug used for patients, ivuxolimab, was an agonistic anti-OX40 (CD134) antibody. A mean age of approximately 60 years, range roughly 20 to 79, was recorded, and 70% to 85% were male. Overall study findings and caveats: The investigators did not determine what antigen specificity the expanded peripheral T cells had. Mean expanded clone counts were higher in CD8+ than CD4+ T cells.

TCRdb's copy holds only in-frame clones and misses some; the assay was immunoSEQ multiplex PCR. This sample has tens of thousands of clones, with about four fifths found just once. The gene calls are TRBV7-8 and TRBJ2-1, with TRBD2 identical over 9 bases. This specimen consisted of CD4+ or CD8+ T cells sorted from blood, obtained in a trial of the OX40 agonist ivuxolimab. This TCR derives from an adult with an advanced solid tumor such as melanoma, head and neck, liver or kidney cancer. The chain's CDR3 is CASRDILAGVNNEQFF. As DNA, the CDR3 is TGTGCCAGCAGAGACATCTTAGCGGGAGTGAACAATGAGCAGTTCTTC.